This T cell receptor beta chain was recorded in a study of response to subunit inactivated influenza vaccine. Each CDR3 protein is one row after TCRdb ran MiXCR on the RT-PCR reads. The sample records around 710,000 distinct CDR3 sequences, approximately 15% being singletons. General study findings and limits: The authors suggested that every seasonal influenza vaccination recruits few new T cells.

Per the germline V gene, CDR1 is LGHNA and CDR2 is YNFKEQ. V was pared by 0 bases and J by 5 bases, with 14 bases between. The CDR3 totals 15 residues. This clonotype was picked up a small number of times. The antigen is not known. Sequencing used PBMCs from blood, obtained 14 days before vaccination. The TCR originated in a man aged 50-59 years who received an inactivated influenza vaccine. This chain connects TRBV4-2 to TRBJ2-7, with D perhaps matching TRBD1 or TRBD2 (5 bases each). This CDR3 is CASSQDGASFDEQYF. The CDR3 DNA is TGTGCCAGCAGCCAAGATGGGGCTAGCTTCGACGAGCAGTACTTC.